This TCR beta chain emerged from a study of vaccination and CD4 T cells after COVID-19. V lost 3 bases and J lost 2; bases outside the gene matches: 7. CDR3 length: 15 amino acids. Germline assignment: CDR1 SGHTA and CDR2 FQGNSA. About this clonotype itself: Its antigen is as yet unknown.

Sequencing of cultured CD4+ T cell DNA used the Oncomine TCR Beta short-read assay. TCRdb reanalysed the PCR reads using MiXCR and keeps one entry per CDR3 protein. The table records about 13,000 distinct CDR3 sequences, 40% to 50% of them present only once. The sample's treatment: approximately 9-day PBMC culture with coronavirus spike peptide pools or control peptides (ViraFEST assay). Sequenced: CD4+ T cells from blood, cultured in vitro. The TCR was taken from a human donor who had recovered from COVID-19. V gene TRBV7-2 combines with J gene TRBJ2-7, with 7 bases identical to TRBD1. This CDR3 is CASSLAGQAPYEQYF. CDR3 DNA sequence: TGTGCCAGCAGCTTGGCAGGACAGGCGCCCTACGAGCAGTACTTC.